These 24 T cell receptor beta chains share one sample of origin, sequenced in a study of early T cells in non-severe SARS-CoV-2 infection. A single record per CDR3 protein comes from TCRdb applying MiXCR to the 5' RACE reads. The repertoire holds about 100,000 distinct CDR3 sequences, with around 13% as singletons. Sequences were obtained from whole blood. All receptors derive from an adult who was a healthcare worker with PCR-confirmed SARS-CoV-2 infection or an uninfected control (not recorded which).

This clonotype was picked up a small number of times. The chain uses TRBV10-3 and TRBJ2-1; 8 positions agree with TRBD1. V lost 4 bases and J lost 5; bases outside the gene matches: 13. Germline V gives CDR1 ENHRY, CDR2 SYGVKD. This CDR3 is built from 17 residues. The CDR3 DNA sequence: TGTGCCATCAGTGGCGTCGGTGGGACAGGTCCAAACAATGAGCAGTTCTTC. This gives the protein CAISGVGGTGPNNEQFF.

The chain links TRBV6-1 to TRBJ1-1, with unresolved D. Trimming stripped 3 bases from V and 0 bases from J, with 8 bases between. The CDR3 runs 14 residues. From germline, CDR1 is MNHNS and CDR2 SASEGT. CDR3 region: CASSEGRVNTEAFF. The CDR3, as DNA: TGTGCCAGCAGTGAGGGTCGGGTGAACACTGAAGCTTTCTTT.

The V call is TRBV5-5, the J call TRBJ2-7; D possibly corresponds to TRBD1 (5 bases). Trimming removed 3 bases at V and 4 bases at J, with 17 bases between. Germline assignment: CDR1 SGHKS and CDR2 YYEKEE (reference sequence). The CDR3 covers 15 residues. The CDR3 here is CASSWGGVLDYEQYF. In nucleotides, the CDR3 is TGTGCCAGCAGCTGGGGCGGAGTTTTGGATTACGAGCAGTACTTC.

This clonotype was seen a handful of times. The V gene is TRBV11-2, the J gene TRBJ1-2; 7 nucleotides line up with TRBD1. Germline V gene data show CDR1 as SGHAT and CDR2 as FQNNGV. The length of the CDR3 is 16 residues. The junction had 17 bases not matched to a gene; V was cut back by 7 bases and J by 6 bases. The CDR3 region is CASTPLLYSRGDGYTF. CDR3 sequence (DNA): TGTGCCAGCACCCCACTCCTCTACAGCAGGGGGGATGGCTACACCTTC.

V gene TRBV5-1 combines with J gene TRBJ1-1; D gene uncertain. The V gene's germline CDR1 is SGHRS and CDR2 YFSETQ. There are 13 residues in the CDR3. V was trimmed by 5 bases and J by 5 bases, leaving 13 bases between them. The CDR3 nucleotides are TGCGCCAGCAGTAAGGAGGAAGGAACTGAAGCTTTCTTT. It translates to CASSKEEGTEAFF.

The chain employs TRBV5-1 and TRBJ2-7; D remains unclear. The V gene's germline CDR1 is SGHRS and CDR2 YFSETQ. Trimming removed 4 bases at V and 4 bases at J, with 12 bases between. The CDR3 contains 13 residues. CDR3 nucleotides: TGCGCCAGCAGCCCTGGCGGAGTTTACGAGCAGTACTTC. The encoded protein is CASSPGGVYEQYF.

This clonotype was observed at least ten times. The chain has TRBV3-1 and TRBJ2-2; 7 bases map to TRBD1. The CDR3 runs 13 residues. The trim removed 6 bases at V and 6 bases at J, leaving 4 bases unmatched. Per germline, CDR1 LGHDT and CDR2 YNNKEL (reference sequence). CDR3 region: CASRRQGAGELFF. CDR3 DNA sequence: TGTGCCAGCAGACGACAGGGCGCCGGGGAGCTGTTTTTT.

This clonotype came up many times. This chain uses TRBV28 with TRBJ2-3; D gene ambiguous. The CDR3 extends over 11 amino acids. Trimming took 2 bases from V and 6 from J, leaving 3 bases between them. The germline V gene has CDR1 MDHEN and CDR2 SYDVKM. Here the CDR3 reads CASSLRDTQYF. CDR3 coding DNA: TGTGCCAGCAGTTTAAGGGATACGCAGTATTTT.

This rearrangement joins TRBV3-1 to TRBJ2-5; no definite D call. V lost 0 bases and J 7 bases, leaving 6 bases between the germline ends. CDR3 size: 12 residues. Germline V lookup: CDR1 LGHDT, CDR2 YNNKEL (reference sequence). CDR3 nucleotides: TGTGCCAGCAGCCAAGATCTCGGGACCCAGTACTTC. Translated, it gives CASSQDLGTQYF.

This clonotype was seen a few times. DNA of the CDR3: TGTGCCAGCAGCCTAGATGTCATCGGTGAGCAGTTCTTC. Its protein product is CASSLDVIGEQFF. The V call is TRBV14, the J call TRBJ2-1; D ambiguous. The CDR3 runs to 13 residues. Looked up from germline, CDR1 is SGHDN and CDR2 is FVKESK. Trimming took off 4 bases at V and 9 bases at J, with 13 bases between the two ends.

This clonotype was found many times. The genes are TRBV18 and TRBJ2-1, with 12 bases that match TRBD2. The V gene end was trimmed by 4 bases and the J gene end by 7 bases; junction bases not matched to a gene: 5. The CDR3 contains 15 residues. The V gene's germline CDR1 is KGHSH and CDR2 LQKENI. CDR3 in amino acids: CASSQTSGSGNEQFF. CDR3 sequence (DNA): TGTGCCAGCTCACAGACTAGCGGGAGTGGTAATGAGCAGTTCTTC.

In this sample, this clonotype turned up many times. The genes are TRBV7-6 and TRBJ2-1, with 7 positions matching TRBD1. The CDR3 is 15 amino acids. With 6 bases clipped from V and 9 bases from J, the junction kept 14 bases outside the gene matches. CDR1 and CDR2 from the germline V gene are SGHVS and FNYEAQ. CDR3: CASRTDRSELGEQFF. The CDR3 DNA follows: TGTGCCAGCAGAACGGACAGGTCGGAATTGGGTGAGCAGTTCTTC.

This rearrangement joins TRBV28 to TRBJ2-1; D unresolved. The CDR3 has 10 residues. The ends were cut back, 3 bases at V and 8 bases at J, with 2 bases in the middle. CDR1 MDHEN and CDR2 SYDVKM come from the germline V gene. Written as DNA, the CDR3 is TGTGCCAGCAGTTTCGATGAGCAGTTCTTC. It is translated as CASSFDEQFF.

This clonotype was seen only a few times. CDR3 nucleotides: TGCAGTGCTGGGGCCAACGTCCTGACTTTC. It translates to CSAGANVLTF. The chain uses TRBV20-1 and TRBJ2-6, with no clear D. This CDR3 has 10 residues. Germline CDR1 is DFQATT and CDR2 is SNEGSKA (reference sequence). The V and J ends lost 5 bases and 4 bases respectively, with 0 bases between them.

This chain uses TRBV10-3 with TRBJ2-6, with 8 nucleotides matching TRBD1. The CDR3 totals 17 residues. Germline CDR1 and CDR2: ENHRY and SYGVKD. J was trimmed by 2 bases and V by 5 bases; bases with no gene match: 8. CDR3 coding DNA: TGTGCCATCAGTACAACGACAGGGGCAGCTGGGGCCAACGTCCTGACTTTC. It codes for CAISTTTGAAGANVLTF.

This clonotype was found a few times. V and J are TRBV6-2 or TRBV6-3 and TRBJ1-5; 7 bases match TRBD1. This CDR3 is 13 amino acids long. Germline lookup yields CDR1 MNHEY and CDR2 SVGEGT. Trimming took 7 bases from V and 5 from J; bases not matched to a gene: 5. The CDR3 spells CASNRDSDQPQHF. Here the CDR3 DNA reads TGTGCCAGCAACCGGGACAGCGATCAGCCCCAGCATTTT.

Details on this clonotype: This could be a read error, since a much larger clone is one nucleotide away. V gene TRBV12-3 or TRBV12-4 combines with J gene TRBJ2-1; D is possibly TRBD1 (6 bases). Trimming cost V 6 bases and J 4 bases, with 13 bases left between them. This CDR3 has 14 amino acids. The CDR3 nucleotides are TGTGCCAGCAGATTTTCAGGGGCGTACAATGAGCAGTTCTTC. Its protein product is CASRFSGAYNEQFF.

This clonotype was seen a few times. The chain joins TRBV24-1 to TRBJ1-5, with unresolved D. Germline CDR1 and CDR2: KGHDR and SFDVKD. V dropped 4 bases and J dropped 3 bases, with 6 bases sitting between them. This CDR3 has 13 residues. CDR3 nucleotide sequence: TGTGCCACCAGTGAGCACGACAATCAGCCCCAGCATTTT. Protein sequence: CATSEHDNQPQHF.

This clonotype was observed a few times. CDR3 region: CASSRGGLAGSEQFF. CDR3 nucleotides: TGTGCCAGCAGCCGGGGCGGACTAGCTGGAAGTGAGCAGTTCTTC. V is TRBV3-1 and J is TRBJ2-1; 8 nucleotides line up with TRBD2. Germline CDR1 is LGHDT and CDR2 is YNNKEL (reference sequence). The CDR3 loop spans 15 amino acids. Trimming took 4 bases from V and 9 from J; bases not matched to a gene: 11.

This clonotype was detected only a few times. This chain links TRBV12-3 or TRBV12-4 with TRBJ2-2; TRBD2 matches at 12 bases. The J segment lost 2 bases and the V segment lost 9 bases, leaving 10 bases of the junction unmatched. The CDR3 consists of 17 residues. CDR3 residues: CARPPASGRANTGELFF. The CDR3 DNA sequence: TGTGCCAGGCCTCCGGCTAGCGGGAGGGCTAACACCGGGGAGCTGTTTTTT.

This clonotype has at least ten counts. In DNA form, the CDR3 reads TGCGCCAGCTCTCGACTAGCGGGAGGATCGAACACCGGGGAGCTGTTTTTT. Translating it yields CASSRLAGGSNTGELFF. The chain has TRBV4-1 and TRBJ2-2, with 13 bases fitting TRBD2. The CDR3 consists of 17 residues. CDR1 is MGHRA, CDR2 YSYEKL, per germline. Unmatched junction bases numbered 6, after V lost 8 bases and J lost 0 bases.

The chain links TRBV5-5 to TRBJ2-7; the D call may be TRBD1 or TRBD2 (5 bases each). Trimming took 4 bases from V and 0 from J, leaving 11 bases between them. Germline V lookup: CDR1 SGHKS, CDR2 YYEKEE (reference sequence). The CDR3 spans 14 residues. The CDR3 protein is CASSRDPSSYEQYF. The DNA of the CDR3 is TGTGCCAGCAGCCGGGACCCTAGCTCCTACGAGCAGTACTTC.

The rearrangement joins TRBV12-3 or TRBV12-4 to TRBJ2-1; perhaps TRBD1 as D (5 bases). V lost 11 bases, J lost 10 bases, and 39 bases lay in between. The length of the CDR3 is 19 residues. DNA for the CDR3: TGTGCCCCTACCCCCCTAACCCCCGACAACCACCCGACAGCCCAGGAGCAGTTCTTC. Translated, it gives CAPTPLTPDNHPTAQEQFF.

The CDR3 here is CATHGTENTGELFF. The CDR3 DNA reads as TGTGCCACTCACGGGACAGAGAACACCGGGGAGCTGTTTTTT. V usage is TRBV28 and J usage is TRBJ2-2; TRBD1 matches 7 bases. Trimming cost V 10 bases and J 1 base; bases outside gene matches: 6. Germline V gives CDR1 MDHEN, CDR2 SYDVKM. The CDR3 sequence is 14 residues long.